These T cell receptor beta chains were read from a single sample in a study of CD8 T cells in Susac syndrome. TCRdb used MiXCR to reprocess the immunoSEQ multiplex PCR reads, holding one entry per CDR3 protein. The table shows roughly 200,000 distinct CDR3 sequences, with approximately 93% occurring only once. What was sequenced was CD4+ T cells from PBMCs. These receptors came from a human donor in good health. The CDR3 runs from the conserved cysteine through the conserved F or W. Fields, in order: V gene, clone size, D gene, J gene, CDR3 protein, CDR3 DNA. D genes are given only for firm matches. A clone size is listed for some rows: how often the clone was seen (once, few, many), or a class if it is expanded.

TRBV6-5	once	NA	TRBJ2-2	CASKSASPLSGELFF	TGTGCCAGCAAGTCAGCTTCCCCGTTATCCGGGGAGCTGTTTTTT
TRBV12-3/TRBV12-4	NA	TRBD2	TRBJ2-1	CASSPPTLRAGGYNEQFF	TGTGCCAGCAGTCCCCCCACGTTGAGGGCGGGGGGGTACAATGAGCAGTTCTTC
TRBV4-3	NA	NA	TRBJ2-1	CASSQGQVYNEQFF	TGCGCCAGCAGCCAAGGCCAGGTATACAATGAGCAGTTCTTC
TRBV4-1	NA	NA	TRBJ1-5	CASSLTGISNQPQHF	TGCGCCAGCAGCCTAACCGGGATTAGCAATCAGCCCCAGCATTTT
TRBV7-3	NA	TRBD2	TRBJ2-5	CASSHPQSSGGAQYF	TGTGCCAGCAGCCATCCTCAGTCTAGCGGGGGGGCCCAGTACTTC
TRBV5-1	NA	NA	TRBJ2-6	CASTEREVSGANVLTF	TGCGCCAGCACCGAGAGGGAGGTGTCTGGGGCCAACGTCCTGACTTTC
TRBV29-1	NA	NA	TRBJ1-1	CSGGQNTEAFF	TGCAGCGGCGGACAAAACACTGAAGCTTTCTTT
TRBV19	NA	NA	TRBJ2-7	CASSIGHPSEYEQYF	TGTGCCAGTAGTATCGGACACCCCAGTGAGTATGAGCAGTACTTC
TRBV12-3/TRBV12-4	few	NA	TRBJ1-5	CASSFGQNSNQPQHF	TGTGCCAGCAGTTTCGGGCAGAATAGCAATCAGCCCCAGCATTTT
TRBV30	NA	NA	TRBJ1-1	CAWSDGVGAFF	TGTGCCTGGAGTGACGGGGTTGGGGCTTTCTTT
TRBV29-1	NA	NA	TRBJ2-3	CSSRTVDTQYF	TGCAGCTCGAGGACTGTAGATACGCAGTATTTT
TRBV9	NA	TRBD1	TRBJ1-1	CASSVRDRGPTEAFF	TGTGCCAGCAGCGTCCGGGACAGGGGGCCCACTGAAGCTTTCTTT
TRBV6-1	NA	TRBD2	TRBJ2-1	CASSEIAGGRDEQFF	TGTGCCAGCAGTGAAATAGCGGGGGGGCGTGATGAGCAGTTCTTC